This T cell receptor (beta chain) emerged from a study of CD8+CD57+ T cells in acquired aplastic anemia. Notes on the study in general: The study found no significant CD8+ Simpson's diversity difference between patients and controls. Patients and controls shared twenty-nine CD8+ CDR3 sequences.

Before being chosen for sequencing, patients had shown CD8+CD57+ cell expansion by flow cytometry. Each patient carried a diagnosis of severe acquired aplastic anemia. All patients were therapy-naive when blood was sampled. The CDR3 runs 12 residues. V was pared by 6 bases and J by 3 bases, with 3 bases of the junction left unmatched. Germline lookup yields CDR1 DFQATT and CDR2 SNEGSKA (reference sequence). Turning to this clonotype: Its antigen is as yet unknown.

Template material for TCR beta VDJ and CDR3 profiling consisted of genomic DNA. TCRdb independently ran MiXCR on the reads; one entry per CDR3 protein. Among roughly 180,000 distinct CDR3 sequences, 48% were seen once, and the ten largest hold over 10%. The chain recombines TRBV20-1 with TRBJ2-3; 7 bases align to TRBD1. Sequencing used sorted CD4+, CD8+, or CD8+CD57+ T cells (not recorded which) from PBMCs. The sequence derives from a human donor with aplastic anemia. This CDR3 reads CSAETGTDTQYF. The CDR3 region has the DNA TGCAGTGCCGAGACAGGGACAGATACGCAGTATTTT.